Presented here are 19 T cell receptor beta chains from one specimen sequenced in a study of cytomegalovirus exposure and HLA in healthy donors. The table came from immunoSEQ multiplex PCR; TCRdb's copy has only in-frame clones and leaves some out. The sample lists over 60,000 clones, approximately 93% seen once, with about 4.4% in the top ten. The specimen was PBMCs. These receptors all come from a young man in good health and CMV-seropositive.

The chain recombines TRBV14 with TRBJ2-5; a weak D match, TRBD2 (6 bases). Germline lookup yields CDR1 SGHDN and CDR2 FVKESK. This CDR3 has 13 residues. Deletions cut 2 bases from V and 7 bases from J, with 11 bases between. The CDR3: CASSQRPEGTQYF. CDR3 nucleotides: TGTGCCAGCAGCCAAAGACCGGAGGGGACCCAGTACTTC.

V gene TRBV6-5 combines with J gene TRBJ2-7; 7 bases match TRBD2. CDR3 size: 14 residues. V shed 6 bases and J 0 bases; nucleotides not matched to a gene: 5. The V gene's germline CDR1 is MNHEY and CDR2 SVGAGI. The CDR3 loop is CASRLGLDSYEQYF. The CDR3, as DNA: TGTGCCAGCAGACTAGGACTAGACTCCTACGAGCAGTACTTC.

The chain is built from TRBV11-2 and TRBJ1-1, with 7 positions matching TRBD1. The ends lost 3 bases at V and 0 bases at J; junction bases unmatched: 4. Germline V lookup: CDR1 SGHAT, CDR2 FQNNGV. The CDR3 covers 15 residues. This CDR3 reads CASSLGRGLNTEAFF. The CDR3 nucleotides are TGTGCCAGCAGCTTGGGAAGGGGGCTGAACACTGAAGCTTTCTTT.

The rearrangement links TRBV7-2 to TRBJ2-7; TRBD2 matches at 10 bases. Germline V gene data show CDR1 as SGHTA and CDR2 as FQGNSA. The V and J ends lost 3 bases and 4 bases, in that order; junction bases with no gene match: 12. The CDR3 totals 17 residues. This CDR3 reads CASSFYSTASGGYEQYF. The CDR3 DNA follows: TGTGCCAGCAGCTTTTATTCGACGGCTAGCGGGGGATACGAGCAGTACTTC. The full variable domain, rest sourced from reference TRBV7-2 and TRBJ2-7, is GAGVSQSPSNKVTEKGKDVELRCDPISGHTALYWYRQSLGQGLEFLIYFQGNSAPDKSGLPSDRFSAERTGGSVSTLTIQRTQQEDSAVYLCASSFYSTASGGYEQYFGPGTRLTVT.

V usage is TRBV15 and J usage is TRBJ1-2, with D possibly matching TRBD1 (6 bases). CDR1 and CDR2 from the germline V gene are LNHNV and YYDKDF (reference sequence). The CDR3 runs to 15 residues. Trimming left V 3 bases short and J 0 bases short, with 11 bases between. The CDR3 loop is CATSRGAGANYGYTF. The DNA of the CDR3 is TGTGCCACCAGCAGGGGGGCAGGGGCTAACTATGGCTACACCTTC.

The chain combines TRBV10-2 with TRBJ2-7, with D perhaps TRBD1 (6 bases). CDR3 size: 11 residues. Trimming took off 8 bases at V and 3 bases at J, with 8 bases between the two ends. The germline gives CDR1 WSHSY, CDR2 SAAADI. The CDR3 loop reads CASSGDYEQYF. CDR3 nucleotides: TGCGCCAGCTCAGGGGACTACGAGCAGTACTTC.

V gene TRBV11-2 combines with J gene TRBJ1-5; 8 bases align to TRBD1. This CDR3 contains 16 residues. Germline V gene data show CDR1 as SGHAT and CDR2 as FQNNGV. Trimming at V came to 6 bases and at J to 0 bases, leaving 7 bases not matched to a gene. The CDR3 region has the DNA TGTGCCAGCAGTTATGGCGGGACAGGTAGCAATCAGCCCCAGCATTTT. Protein product: CASSYGGTGSNQPQHF.

The chain uses TRBV6-1 and TRBJ1-5, with D uncertain. This CDR3 has 13 amino acids. V dropped 3 bases and J dropped 16 bases, with 19 bases sitting between them. From germline, CDR1 is MNHNS and CDR2 SASEGT. DNA of the CDR3: TGTGCCAGCAGTGATACCTGGACCGAAGGGAGCCATTTT. Translation: CASSDTWTEGSHF.

The chain links TRBV28 to TRBJ2-5; TRBD2 aligns across 9 bases. The trim removed 5 bases at V and 2 bases at J, leaving 6 bases unmatched. CDR1 is MDHEN and CDR2 is SYDVKM in the germline V gene. This CDR3 is built from 15 residues. CDR3 in amino acids: CASSETSGTQETQYF. The CDR3 coding sequence is TGTGCCAGCAGTGAGACTAGCGGAACGCAAGAGACCCAGTACTTC.

The chain carries TRBV7-6 and TRBJ2-7; the D is unclear. The length of the CDR3 is 15 residues. The V gene's germline CDR1 is SGHVS and CDR2 FNYEAQ. The ends were cut back, 4 bases at V and 1 base at J, with 14 bases in the middle. The CDR3 region has the DNA TGTGCCAGCAGCTCCTCGCGTGGTAGTTCCTACGAGCAGTACTTC. It specifies CASSSSRGSSYEQYF.

The chain joins TRBV7-2 to TRBJ2-1, with D possibly TRBD1 on 5 matching bases. Between the trimmed V and J ends, which lost 2 bases and 4 bases, there was a span of 9 bases. The CDR3 contains 14 residues. Germline loops: CDR1 SGHTA, CDR2 FQGNSA. The CDR3 region is CASSLSPGYNEQFF. The DNA of the CDR3 is TGTGCCAGCAGCTTAAGTCCAGGGTACAATGAGCAGTTCTTC. Full variable domain (outside the CDR3, taken from reference TRBV7-2 and TRBJ2-1): GAGVSQSPSNKVTEKGKDVELRCDPISGHTALYWYRQSLGQGLEFLIYFQGNSAPDKSGLPSDRFSAERTGGSVSTLTIQRTQQEDSAVYLCASSLSPGYNEQFFGPGTRLTVL.

This chain joins TRBV2 and TRBJ1-2; D is uncertain. Germline CDR1 and CDR2: SNHLY and FYNNEI. This CDR3 spans 14 amino acids. Trimming took off 6 bases at V and 5 bases at J, with 16 bases between the two ends. The DNA of the CDR3 is TGTGCCAGCAGACCGTTCCGAGGGCCTTATGGCTACACCTTC. Protein sequence: CASRPFRGPYGYTF.

The chain uses TRBV9 and TRBJ2-3, with 9 nucleotides matching TRBD2. The germline CDR1 and CDR2 sequences are SGDLS and YYNGEE. The CDR3 spans 16 residues. The ends lost 5 bases at V and 0 bases at J; junction bases unmatched: 7. The CDR3 DNA sequence: TGTGCCAGCAGTGCGACTAGCGGCTTTAGCACAGATACGCAGTATTTT. Amino acid sequence: CASSATSGFSTDTQYF. The whole variable domain, filled in from reference TRBV9 and TRBJ2-3, reads DSGVTQTPKHLITATGQRVTLRCSPRSGDLSVYWYQQSLDQGLQFLIQYYNGEERAKGNILERFSAQQFPDLHSELNLSSLELGDSALYFCASSATSGFSTDTQYFGPGTRLTVL.

In nucleotides, the CDR3 is TGTGCCAGCAGCTTTAGAGCGGGGGGCGAGACCCAGTACTTC. Translation gives CASSFRAGGETQYF. The chain employs TRBV7-2 and TRBJ2-5; 9 bases are a match to TRBD2. This CDR3 has 14 amino acids. After removal of 3 bases from V and 5 bases from J, the junction contained 4 bases not matched to a gene. Germline lookup yields CDR1 SGHTA and CDR2 FQGNSA.

The chain combines TRBV7-9 with TRBJ2-2, with D possibly TRBD2 on 5 matching bases. This CDR3 spans 16 amino acids. Per the germline V gene, CDR1 is SEHNR and CDR2 is FQNEAQ (reference sequence). V was cut by 5 bases and J by 2 bases, with 15 bases left in between. The CDR3 bases are TGTGCCAGCAGCAGAGGCGGTCGGGGTAACACCGGGGAGCTGTTTTTT. This gives the protein CASSRGGRGNTGELFF.

The chain is built from TRBV27 and TRBJ2-3; TRBD2 matches 9 bases. The junction had 20 bases not matched to a gene; V was cut back by 5 bases and J by 2 bases. The CDR3 is made up of 20 amino acids. Germline CDR1 MNHEY, CDR2 SMNVEV (reference sequence). CDR3 sequence (DNA): TGTGCCAGCAGTCCAACCGGGACTAGCTTTCGAAGGGAACACACAGATACGCAGTATTTT. Residues: CASSPTGTSFRREHTDTQYF.

The gene calls are TRBV19 and TRBJ2-1, with D possibly matching TRBD2 (6 bases). Germline CDR1 and CDR2: LNHDA and SQIVND (reference sequence). The CDR3 has 14 amino acids. V lost 4 bases to trimming and J lost 0 bases, with 7 bases between them. CDR3: CASSRDSSYNEQFF. The CDR3 DNA sequence: TGTGCCAGTAGTAGGGACTCCTCCTACAATGAGCAGTTCTTC.

The J gene is TRBJ1-1, the V gene TRBV2; 8 bases align to TRBD1. CDR1 and CDR2 (germline): SNHLY, FYNNEI. V shed 4 bases and J 6 bases; nucleotides not matched to a gene: 4. The CDR3 consists of 13 residues. CDR3: CASSGTGWAEAFF. CDR3 DNA sequence: TGTGCCAGCAGTGGGACAGGGTGGGCTGAAGCTTTCTTT.

This clone occurred once. This chain uses TRBV29-1 with TRBJ2-2; 8 bases line up with TRBD2. The CDR3 has 14 residues. In germline, CDR1 is SQVTM, CDR2 ANQGSEA. V was clipped by 4 bases and J by 4 bases; unmatched bases: 5. CDR3: CSVGAGGGTGELFF. The CDR3 DNA reads as TGCAGCGTTGGGGCGGGAGGCGGCACCGGGGAGCTGTTTTTT.